This TCR beta chain was retrieved from a study of immune evolution from preneoplasia to lung adenocarcinoma. Germline V gives CDR1 LNHNV, CDR2 YYDKDF (reference sequence). The ends were cut back, 1 base at V and 5 bases at J, with 8 bases in the middle. The CDR3 loop spans 13 amino acids. Repertoires were generated with immunoSEQ multiplex PCR, while TCRdb's copy carries only in-frame clones and drops some. The data contain 10,000 to 13,000 clones, 82% of them singletons. Comment on this clone: The target antigen is unknown.

Study-wide results and caveats: Compared with EGFR-mutant or double wild-type lesions, KRAS-mutant nodules were more clonal.

Sequences were obtained from FFPE minimally invasive lung adenocarcinoma tissue. This receptor was obtained from a person aged 65-85 years with lung adenocarcinoma. The V gene is TRBV15, the J gene TRBJ2-5; D remains unclear. The DNA for the CDR3 is TGTGCCACCAGCAGAGCCCCCGGTGAGACCCAGTACTTC. Its protein product is CATSRAPGETQYF.